Below, 32 T cell receptor beta chains from the same sample are listed, as sequenced in a study of regulatory T cells in long-lasting Graves disease. To make TCR beta libraries, researchers used iRepertoire HTBI primers and Arm-PCR of CDR3 regions. TCRdb used MiXCR to reprocess the multiplex PCR reads, holding one entry per CDR3 protein. The table records 450,000 to 600,000 distinct CDR3 sequences, approximately 15% of them present only once. The sample's time point: newly diagnosed GD, antithyroid drugs for less than 3 months. PBMCs provided the RNA from which the TCR library was made. These data are also associated with another study on T cells in Graves' hyperthyroidism and ophthalmopathy.

The source material was peripheral blood mononuclear cells (PBMCs), sampled at new diagnosis, from a patient treated with antithyroid drugs. These receptors were collected from a man aged 30 to 45 with Graves disease.

This clonotype was detected ten times or more. The CDR3 bases are TGTGCCTGGACTCTCGGGGGGGCGTGGGGTGAAAAACTGTTTTTT. It is translated as CAWTLGGAWGEKLFF. This chain connects TRBV30 to TRBJ1-4; D perhaps matches TRBD1 (6 bases). There are 15 residues in the CDR3. V was clipped by 4 bases and J by 7 bases, with 19 bases between them. Germline-derived CDR1 and CDR2 are GTSNPN and SVGIG (reference sequence).

This clonotype was seen many times. The chain's CDR3 is CASSQTSLSEQYF. In DNA form, the CDR3 reads TGTGCCAGCAGTCAGACTAGTCTCTCCGAGCAGTACTTC. The chain combines TRBV2 with TRBJ2-7; TRBD2 might be the D (6 bases). V was cut by 5 bases and J by 6 bases, with 14 bases left in between. CDR1 and CDR2 (germline): SNHLY, FYNNEI. This CDR3 region has 13 residues.

In this sample, this clonotype turned up many times. This chain uses TRBV5-1 with TRBJ1-1, with TRBD1 matching 12 bases. The J segment lost 1 base and the V segment lost 0 bases, leaving 19 bases of the junction unmatched. Germline CDR1 is SGHRS and CDR2 is YFSETQ. This CDR3 is 22 amino acids long. As DNA, the CDR3 is TGCGCCAGCAGCTTGGATACTGTGGGTTTTGGGACAGGGGGCGCTGGGAACACTGAAGCTTTCTTT. The encoded protein is CASSLDTVGFGTGGAGNTEAFF.

Ten or more counts support this clonotype. The chain employs TRBV20-1 and TRBJ2-5; TRBD2 aligns across 9 bases. There are 14 residues in the CDR3. V trimming: 1 base; J trimming: 5 bases; junction bases outside the gene matches: 5. Germline CDR1 reads DFQATT; CDR2 reads SNEGSKA (reference sequence). The DNA of the CDR3 is TGCAGTGCTAGAGTTAGCGGGAGAGGGGAGACCCAGTACTTC. Translation gives CSARVSGRGETQYF.

This clonotype came up many times. The chain uses TRBV15 and TRBJ1-5; 8 bases match TRBD1. V dropped 3 bases and J dropped 2; count of bases not matched to a gene: 6. The CDR3 is made up of 16 amino acids. CDR1 and CDR2 (germline): LNHNV, YYDKDF (reference sequence). The CDR3 DNA sequence: TGTGCCACCAGCAGGGACAGGGTAGGTGGCAATCAGCCCCAGCATTTT. Translating it yields CATSRDRVGGNQPQHF.

This clonotype was seen repeatedly, ten times or more. The V and J genes are TRBV28 and TRBJ2-5; 9 bases map to TRBD2. With V trimmed by 5 bases and J by 5 bases, 12 bases remained unmatched. The CDR3 spans 16 residues. Looked up from germline, CDR1 is MDHEN and CDR2 is SYDVKM. In DNA form, the CDR3 reads TGTGCCAGCAGTACCTCCGAAGCGGGAGGTATGGAGACCCAGTACTTC. This gives the protein CASSTSEAGGMETQYF. Drawing the rest from reference TRBV28 and TRBJ2-5, the complete variable domain is DVKVTQSSRYLVKRTGEKVFLECVQDMDHENMFWYRQDPGLGLRLIYFSYDVKMKEKGDIPEGYSVSREKKERFSLILESASTNQTSMYLCASSTSEAGGMETQYFGPGTRLLVL.

This clonotype was observed a handful of times. The rearrangement joins TRBV28 to TRBJ2-7; D call uncertain. The CDR3 has 14 amino acids. Germline V lookup: CDR1 MDHEN, CDR2 SYDVKM. The germline V and J ends were trimmed by 1 base and 0 bases, with 7 bases remaining between them. DNA of the CDR3: TGTGCCAGCAGTTTATTTCCTATCTCCTACGAGCAGTACTTC. The encoded protein is CASSLFPISYEQYF.

This clonotype was found many times. The chain links TRBV4-2 to TRBJ2-3, with a possible D match to TRBD1 (5 bases). The germline V and J ends were trimmed by 5 bases and 4 bases, with 13 bases remaining between them. The CDR3 has 14 amino acids. Germline V lookup: CDR1 LGHNA, CDR2 YNFKEQ. CDR3 coding DNA: TGTGCCAGCAGCGAAGGGGCTAGGGCAGATACGCAGTATTTT. Translated: CASSEGARADTQYF.

At least ten counts were recorded for this clonotype. The chain combines TRBV20-1 with TRBJ2-1; 12 bases are a match to TRBD2. V lost 3 bases to trimming and J lost 7 bases; unmatched junction nucleotides: 4. The CDR3 totals 14 residues. Germline CDR1 reads DFQATT; CDR2 reads SNEGSKA (reference sequence). CDR3 DNA: TGCAGTGCTAGGCCTAGCGGGAGGGCGAATGAGCAGTTCTTC. This gives the protein CSARPSGRANEQFF.

This clonotype was found a few times. The chain recombines TRBV9 with TRBJ1-6; D not certain. CDR1 SGDLS and CDR2 YYNGEE come from the germline V gene. The ends were cut back, 5 bases at V and 6 bases at J, with 15 bases in the middle. CDR3 length: 15 amino acids. DNA of the CDR3: TGTGCCAGCAGTAACAGTGTCGGAGGTAATTCACCCCTCCACTTT. Translation gives CASSNSVGGNSPLHF.

The V gene is TRBV20-1, the J gene TRBJ2-3, with D tentatively TRBD2 (5 bases). V dropped 0 bases and J dropped 6 bases, with 19 bases sitting between them. The CDR3 runs to 16 residues. Per germline, CDR1 DFQATT and CDR2 SNEGSKA (reference sequence). The CDR3: CSARDGRRNRRDTQYF. In DNA, the CDR3 is TGCAGTGCTAGAGATGGTAGGAGGAACCGACGGGATACGCAGTATTTT.

The chain joins TRBV30 to TRBJ1-2; 7 bases are a match to TRBD1. Trimming took 2 bases from V and 8 from J; bases not matched to a gene: 20. Germline CDR1 GTSNPN, CDR2 SVGIG (reference sequence). The CDR3 totals 17 residues. The CDR3 reads CAWSLGQAGPGSLGYTF. Here the CDR3 DNA reads TGTGCCTGGAGTCTTGGACAGGCGGGCCCGGGGAGTCTGGGCTACACCTTC.

This clonotype has only a few counts. The chain has TRBV12-3 or TRBV12-4 and TRBJ2-3; 7 positions agree with TRBD2. The CDR3 sequence is 14 residues long. Trimming cost V 7 bases and J 4 bases; bases outside gene matches: 8. This CDR3 is CASIQGGVPDTQYF. The CDR3 DNA is TGTGCCAGCATTCAGGGAGGGGTCCCAGATACGCAGTATTTT.

This clonotype showed up many times. The chain combines TRBV6-5 with TRBJ1-2; possible D gene TRBD1, 5 bases. The CDR3 has 17 residues. V was clipped by 2 bases and J by 4 bases, with 20 bases between them. Germline V gene data show CDR1 as MNHEY and CDR2 as SVGAGI. The CDR3 loop is CASSYPKTGSGGYGYTF. CDR3 coding DNA: TGTGCCAGCAGTTACCCTAAAACAGGCTCGGGTGGCTATGGCTACACCTTC.

This clonotype was picked up many times. The CDR3 spells CASSYDWGYGYTF. CDR3 bases: TGTGCCAGCAGTTATGATTGGGGCTATGGCTACACCTTC. The chain uses TRBV6-9 and TRBJ1-2; D is unclear. The CDR3 contains 13 residues. V was shortened by 2 bases and J by 4 bases, with 8 bases between the two germline ends. Looked up from germline, CDR1 is MNHGY and CDR2 is SVAAGI.

This clonotype showed up just a few times. A read error is possible here, since a much larger clone lies one base away. V is TRBV2 and J is TRBJ1-1, with a tentative D call TRBD1 (6 bases). Germline V gives CDR1 SNHLY, CDR2 FYNNEI. CDR3 size: 15 residues. The V end lost 8 bases, the J end lost 4 bases, and 20 bases lay between the germline ends. CDR3: CASGGQGLSSTEAFF. The CDR3 DNA reads TGTGCCAGCGGAGGGCAGGGGCTATCGAGCACTGAAGCTTTCTTT.

In this sample, this clonotype turned up a few times. The chain employs TRBV24-1 and TRBJ1-5; TRBD1 is a possible D gene (5 bases). CDR1 KGHDR and CDR2 SFDVKD come from the germline V gene. The V and J ends lost 4 bases and 4 bases respectively, with 7 bases between them. The CDR3 has 13 residues. CDR3 in amino acids: CATSEQGNQPQHF. The CDR3 DNA reads as TGTGCCACCAGTGAGCAGGGTAATCAGCCCCAGCATTTT.

This clonotype was observed at least ten times. Written as DNA, the CDR3 is TGTGCCACCAGTGACGGGAGTTCCAATGAGCAGTTCTTC. Amino acid sequence: CATSDGSSNEQFF. This chain links TRBV24-1 with TRBJ2-1; maybe TRBD2 (6 bases). Looked up from germline, CDR1 is KGHDR and CDR2 is SFDVKD. The CDR3 is 13 amino acids. V was pared by 4 bases and J by 6 bases, with 9 bases between.

CDR3: CASRDRGINSPLHF. CDR3 in DNA: TGTGCCAGCAGGGACAGGGGTATTAATTCACCCCTCCACTTT. V is TRBV12-3 or TRBV12-4 and J is TRBJ1-6, with 9 bases identical to TRBD1. Losses at the gene ends were 6 bases for V and 6 bases for J; bases not matched to a gene: 3. This CDR3 contains 14 residues.

The CDR3 sequence is CAISEAYEQYF. CDR3 nucleotide sequence: TGTGCCATCAGTGAAGCCTACGAGCAGTACTTC. The chain recombines TRBV10-3 with TRBJ2-7, with D unresolved. CDR1 and CDR2 from the germline V gene are ENHRY and SYGVKD. V lost 3 bases, J lost 2 bases, and 2 bases lay in between. The CDR3 length is 11 residues.

This clonotype came up many times. This rearrangement joins TRBV2 to TRBJ2-1; 8 bases line up with TRBD2. The germline gives CDR1 SNHLY, CDR2 FYNNEI. The CDR3 contains 12 residues. V dropped 2 bases and J dropped 10; count of bases not matched to a gene: 1. The CDR3 here is CASSELAGEQFF. The CDR3 nucleotides are TGTGCCAGCAGTGAATTAGCGGGAGAGCAGTTCTTC.

This clonotype was seen many times. The chain links TRBV12-3 or TRBV12-4 to TRBJ2-1; the D is unclear. The CDR3 has 15 residues. V was trimmed by 6 bases and J by 1 base, leaving 13 bases between them. The CDR3 DNA reads TGTGCCAGCAGCCCCCGGTCCAGTTCCTACAATGAGCAGTTCTTC. Translated, it gives CASSPRSSSYNEQFF.

A few counts support this clonotype. In DNA, the CDR3 is TGTGCCAGCAGTTTATCGGGCAGGGTGAGCAATCAGCCCCAGCATTTT. It codes for CASSLSGRVSNQPQHF. The V gene is TRBV27, the J gene TRBJ1-5; D perhaps matches TRBD1 (5 bases). The CDR3 consists of 16 residues. From germline, CDR1 is MNHEY and CDR2 SMNVEV (reference sequence). The V gene lost 0 bases and the J gene lost 1 base, with 10 bases spanning the gap.

The rearrangement links TRBV20-1 to TRBJ1-2, with 7 bases lining up with TRBD1. V was pared by 5 bases and J by 2 bases, with 8 bases of the junction left unmatched. There are 14 residues in the CDR3. Germline V gene lookup returns CDR1 DFQATT and CDR2 SNEGSKA (reference sequence). CDR3 bases: TGCAGTGCTGCTCCGGGACAGAGAAACTATGGCTACACCTTC. As protein: CSAAPGQRNYGYTF.

This clonotype was picked up many times. This chain connects TRBV5-1 to TRBJ2-7; possibly TRBD1 for D (6 bases). Germline V lookup: CDR1 SGHRS, CDR2 YFSETQ. The CDR3 has 15 residues. V lost 4 bases and J lost 3, with 17 bases in between. CDR3 sequence: CASSPNTGSLYEQYF. The CDR3 DNA follows: TGCGCCAGCAGCCCAAATACAGGGAGCCTCTACGAGCAGTACTTC. Drawing the rest from reference TRBV5-1 and TRBJ2-7, the complete variable domain is KAGVTQTPRYLIKTRGQQVTLSCSPISGHRSVSWYQQTPGQGLQFLFEYFSETQRNKGNFPGRFSGRQFSNSRSEMNVSTLELGDSALYLCASSPNTGSLYEQYFGPGTRLTVT.

J is TRBJ1-1 and V is TRBV18, with TRBD1 matching over 9 bases. The CDR3 is 17 residues long. Germline V gene sequence: CDR1 KGHSH, CDR2 LQKENI. V shed 3 bases and J 1 base; nucleotides not matched to a gene: 9. This CDR3 is CASSPNYRGPGNTEAFF. For the CDR3, the DNA is TGTGCCAGCTCACCGAATTACAGGGGGCCGGGGAACACTGAAGCTTTCTTT.

In this sample, this clonotype turned up many times. The V and J genes are TRBV27 and TRBJ2-7, with D possibly being TRBD1 (6 bases). The V end was cut by 5 bases, the J end by 7 bases, with 15 bases between. Germline V gives CDR1 MNHEY, CDR2 SMNVEV (reference sequence). CDR3 length: 13 residues. As DNA, the CDR3 is TGTGCCAGCAGTCCCGGGACACCTTGGGAGCAGTACTTC. Its translation is CASSPGTPWEQYF.

This clonotype was observed at least ten times. The gene calls are TRBV7-2 and TRBJ2-1, with D possibly being TRBD2 (6 bases). The CDR3 consists of 18 residues. Germline CDR1 SGHTA, CDR2 FQGNSA. V gave up 5 bases and J gave up 6 bases, with 26 bases separating them. The CDR3 spells CASSPWEVRPSFFNEQFF. CDR3 DNA sequence: TGTGCCAGCAGCCCCTGGGAGGTCCGACCCAGCTTTTTCAATGAGCAGTTCTTC.

This clonotype came up many times. A read error may produce the germline difference seen at one junction end. The chain is built from TRBV19 and TRBJ1-2; D uncertain. CDR3 size: 13 residues. Germline CDR1 and CDR2: LNHDA and SQIVND (reference sequence). The CDR3 DNA follows: TGTGCCAGTAGTTTAGAACGGAGCTATGGCTACACCTTC. This encodes CASSLERSYGYTF.

The chain links TRBV5-1 to TRBJ2-3; D is ambiguous. There are 12 residues in the CDR3. Between the trimmed V and J ends, which lost 2 bases and 7 bases, there was a span of 8 bases. CDR1 SGHRS and CDR2 YFSETQ come from the germline V gene. This chain's CDR3 is CASSFSGNTQYF. CDR3 in DNA: TGCGCCAGCAGCTTCAGTGGGAATACGCAGTATTTT.

This clonotype was observed many times. The gene calls are TRBV29-1 and TRBJ1-1; D is unclear. Germline loops: CDR1 SQVTM, CDR2 ANQGSEA. V was cut by 4 bases and J by 1 base, with 13 bases left in between. The CDR3 is made up of 14 amino acids. Here the CDR3 DNA reads TGCAGCGTTGTACCGGGGAGAGGGAACACTGAAGCTTTCTTT. This codes for CSVVPGRGNTEAFF.

The table lists this clonotype with many counts. The chain links TRBV11-3 to TRBJ2-1; 9 positions match TRBD2. The V segment lost 5 bases and the J segment 8 bases; nucleotides outside the gene matches: 10. The length of the CDR3 is 15 residues. Germline assignment: CDR1 SGHNT and CDR2 YENEEA. The CDR3 spells CASSRGGSGSDEQFF. The CDR3 region has the DNA TGTGCCAGCAGCCGGGGTGGTAGCGGGAGCGATGAGCAGTTCTTC.